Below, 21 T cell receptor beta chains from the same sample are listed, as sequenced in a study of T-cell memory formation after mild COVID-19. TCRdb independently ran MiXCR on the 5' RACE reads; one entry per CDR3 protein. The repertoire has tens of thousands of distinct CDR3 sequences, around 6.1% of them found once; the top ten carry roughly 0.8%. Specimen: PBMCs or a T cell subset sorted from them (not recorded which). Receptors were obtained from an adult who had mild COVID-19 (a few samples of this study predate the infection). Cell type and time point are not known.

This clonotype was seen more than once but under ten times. The CDR3 DNA reads TGTGCCAGCAACCGGGGCGACGGCTACGAGCAGTACTTC. Protein: CASNRGDGYEQYF. The chain couples TRBV6-6 to TRBJ2-7; D possibly matches TRBD1 or TRBD2 (5 bases each). V was cut by 7 bases and J by 3 bases, with 13 bases left in between. Germline V gene data show CDR1 as MNHNY and CDR2 as SVGAGI (reference sequence). The CDR3 is 13 residues long.

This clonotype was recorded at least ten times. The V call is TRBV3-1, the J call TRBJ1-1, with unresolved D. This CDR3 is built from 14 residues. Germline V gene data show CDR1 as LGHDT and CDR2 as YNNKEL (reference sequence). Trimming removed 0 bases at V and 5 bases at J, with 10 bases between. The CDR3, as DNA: TGTGCCAGCAGCCAAGATTTGTCACCGACTGAAGCTTTCTTT. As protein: CASSQDLSPTEAFF. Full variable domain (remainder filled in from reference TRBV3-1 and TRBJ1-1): DTAVSQTPKYLVTQMGNDKSIKCEQNLGHDTMYWYKQDSKKFLKIMFSYNNKELIINETVPNRFSPKSPDKAHLNLHINSLELGDSAVYFCASSQDLSPTEAFFGQGTRLTVV.

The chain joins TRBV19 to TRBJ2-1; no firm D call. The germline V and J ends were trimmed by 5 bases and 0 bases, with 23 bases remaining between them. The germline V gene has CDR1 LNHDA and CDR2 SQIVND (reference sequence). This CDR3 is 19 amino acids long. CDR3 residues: CASSPPLARTASSYNEQFF. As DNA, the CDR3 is TGTGCCAGTAGTCCCCCGCTTGCACGGACGGCCAGCTCCTACAATGAGCAGTTCTTC.

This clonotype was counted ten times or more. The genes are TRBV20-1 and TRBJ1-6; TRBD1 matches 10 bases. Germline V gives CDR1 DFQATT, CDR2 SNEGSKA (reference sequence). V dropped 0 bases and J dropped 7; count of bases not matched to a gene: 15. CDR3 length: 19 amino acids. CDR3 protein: CSARDRRMGQGWRNSPLHF. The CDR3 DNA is TGCAGTGCTAGAGACCGCCGCATGGGACAGGGGTGGAGGAATTCACCCCTCCACTTT.

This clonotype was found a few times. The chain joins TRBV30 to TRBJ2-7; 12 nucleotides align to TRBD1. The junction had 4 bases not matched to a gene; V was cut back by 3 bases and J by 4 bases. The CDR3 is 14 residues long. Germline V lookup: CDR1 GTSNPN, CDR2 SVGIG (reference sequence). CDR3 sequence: CAWRRDRGQYEQYF. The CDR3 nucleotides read TGTGCCTGGAGGCGGGACAGGGGGCAATACGAGCAGTACTTC.

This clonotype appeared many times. This CDR3 is CASKGDHQPQHF. In nucleotides, the CDR3 is TGTGCCAGCAAAGGGGACCATCAGCCCCAGCATTTT. This sequence joins TRBV7-2 and TRBJ1-5; a weak D match, TRBD1 (5 bases). The CDR3 is 12 residues long. Trimming removed 7 bases at V and 5 bases at J, with 9 bases between. Per the germline V gene, CDR1 is SGHTA and CDR2 is FQGNSA.

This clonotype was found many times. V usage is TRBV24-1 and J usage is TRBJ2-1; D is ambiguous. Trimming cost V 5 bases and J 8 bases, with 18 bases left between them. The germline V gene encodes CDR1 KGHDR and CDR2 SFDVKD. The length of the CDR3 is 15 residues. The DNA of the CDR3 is TGTGCCACCAGTGGTACCCCACCCGACCAATATGAGCAGTTCTTC. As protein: CATSGTPPDQYEQFF.

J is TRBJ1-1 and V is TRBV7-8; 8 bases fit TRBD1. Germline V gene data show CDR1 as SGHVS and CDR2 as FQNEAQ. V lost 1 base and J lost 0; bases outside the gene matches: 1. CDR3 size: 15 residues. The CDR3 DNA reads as TGTGCCAGCAGCTTAGAGGACAGGGTGAACACTGAAGCTTTCTTT. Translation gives CASSLEDRVNTEAFF.

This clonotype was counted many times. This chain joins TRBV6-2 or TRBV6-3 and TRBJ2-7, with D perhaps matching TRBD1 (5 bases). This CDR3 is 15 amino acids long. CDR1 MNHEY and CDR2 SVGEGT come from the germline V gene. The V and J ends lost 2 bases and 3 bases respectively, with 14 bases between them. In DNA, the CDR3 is TGTGCCAGCAGTTACCAGGGCAGGGATGGCTACGAGCAGTACTTC. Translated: CASSYQGRDGYEQYF.

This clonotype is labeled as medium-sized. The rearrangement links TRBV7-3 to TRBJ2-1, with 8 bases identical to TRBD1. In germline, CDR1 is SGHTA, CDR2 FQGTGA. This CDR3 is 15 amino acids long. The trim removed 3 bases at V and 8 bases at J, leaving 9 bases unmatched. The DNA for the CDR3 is TGTGCCAGCAGCTTTCTCGGACAGGGAGGCGATGAGCAGTTCTTC. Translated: CASSFLGQGGDEQFF.

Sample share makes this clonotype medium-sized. CDR3 region: CASSTPQGVGGEQYF. As DNA, the CDR3 is TGTGCCAGCAGCACACCACAGGGGGTTGGGGGCGAGCAGTACTTC. The chain carries TRBV7-2 and TRBJ2-7; 8 nucleotides line up with TRBD1. CDR3 length: 15 amino acids. After removal of 5 bases from V and 6 bases from J, the junction contained 12 bases not matched to a gene. Germline assignment: CDR1 SGHTA and CDR2 FQGNSA. Drawing the rest from reference TRBV7-2 and TRBJ2-7, the complete variable domain is GAGVSQSPSNKVTEKGKDVELRCDPISGHTALYWYRQSLGQGLEFLIYFQGNSAPDKSGLPSDRFSAERTGGSVSTLTIQRTQQEDSAVYLCASSTPQGVGGEQYFGPGTRLTVT.

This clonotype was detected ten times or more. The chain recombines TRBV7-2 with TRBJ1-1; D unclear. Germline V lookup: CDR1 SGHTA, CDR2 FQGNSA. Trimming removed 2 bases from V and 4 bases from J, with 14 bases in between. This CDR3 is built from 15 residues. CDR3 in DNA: TGTGCCAGCAGCTTATGGAGAGTCGGTGCCACTGAAGCTTTCTTT. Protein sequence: CASSLWRVGATEAFF.

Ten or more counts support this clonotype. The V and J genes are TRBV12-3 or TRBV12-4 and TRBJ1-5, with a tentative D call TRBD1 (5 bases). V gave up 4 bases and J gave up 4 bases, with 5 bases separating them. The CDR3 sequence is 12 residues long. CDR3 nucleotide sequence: TGTGCCAGCAGTTGGGGGAATCAGCCCCAGCATTTT. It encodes CASSWGNQPQHF.

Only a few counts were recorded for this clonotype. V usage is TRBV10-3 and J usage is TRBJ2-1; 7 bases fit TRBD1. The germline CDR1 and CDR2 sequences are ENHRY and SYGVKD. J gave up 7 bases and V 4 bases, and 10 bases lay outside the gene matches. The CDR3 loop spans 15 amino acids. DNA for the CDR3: TGTGCCATCAGTGTCGAGGGGGCGATGAGGAATGAGCAGTTCTTC. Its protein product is CAISVEGAMRNEQFF.

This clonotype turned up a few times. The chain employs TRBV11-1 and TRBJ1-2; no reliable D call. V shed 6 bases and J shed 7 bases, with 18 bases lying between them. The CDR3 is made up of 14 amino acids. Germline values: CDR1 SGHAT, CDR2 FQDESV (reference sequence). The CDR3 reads CASSKTDDLRGYTF. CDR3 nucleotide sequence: TGTGCCAGCAGTAAGACTGACGACTTACGTGGCTACACCTTC.

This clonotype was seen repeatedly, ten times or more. The CDR3 region is CAWSGDAGNQPQHF. DNA for the CDR3: TGTGCCTGGAGCGGGGATGCGGGCAATCAGCCCCAGCATTTT. V is TRBV30 and J is TRBJ1-5, with D unresolved. The CDR3 sequence is 14 residues long. V lost 3 bases and J lost 2, with 11 bases in between. Germline V gene data show CDR1 as GTSNPN and CDR2 as SVGIG (reference sequence).

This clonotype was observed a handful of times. For the CDR3, the DNA is TGTGCCAGCAGCCCGGGCACTGAAGCTTTCTTT. Protein sequence: CASSPGTEAFF. The chain combines TRBV11-1 with TRBJ1-1; D unclear. V dropped 5 bases and J dropped 4 bases, with 5 bases sitting between them. CDR1 and CDR2 (germline): SGHAT, FQDESV (reference sequence). The CDR3 runs to 11 residues. Drawing the rest from reference TRBV11-1 and TRBJ1-1, the complete variable domain is EAEVAQSPRYKITEKSQAVAFWCDPISGHATLYWYRQILGQGPELLVQFQDESVVDDSQLPKDRFSAERLKGVDSTLKIQPAELGDSAMYLCASSPGTEAFFGQGTRLTVV.

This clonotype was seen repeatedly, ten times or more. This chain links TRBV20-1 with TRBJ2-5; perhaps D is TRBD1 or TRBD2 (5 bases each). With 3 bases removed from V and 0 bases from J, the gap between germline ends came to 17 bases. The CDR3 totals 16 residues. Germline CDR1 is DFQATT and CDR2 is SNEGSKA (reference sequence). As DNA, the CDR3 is TGCAGTGCTAGGGGACCGAACCTTGAATACCAAGAGACCCAGTACTTC. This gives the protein CSARGPNLEYQETQYF.

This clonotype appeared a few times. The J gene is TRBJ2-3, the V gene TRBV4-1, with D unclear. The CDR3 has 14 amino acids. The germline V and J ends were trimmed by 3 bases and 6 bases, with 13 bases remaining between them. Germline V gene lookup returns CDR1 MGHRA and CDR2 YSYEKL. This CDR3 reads CASSHPSYRDTQYF. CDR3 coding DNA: TGCGCCAGCAGCCACCCGAGTTATCGGGATACGCAGTATTTT.

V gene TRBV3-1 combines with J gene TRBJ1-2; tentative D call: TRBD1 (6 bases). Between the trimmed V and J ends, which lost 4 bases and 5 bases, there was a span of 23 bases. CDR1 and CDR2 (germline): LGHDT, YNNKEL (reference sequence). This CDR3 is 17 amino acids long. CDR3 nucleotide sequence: TGTGCCAGCAGCCCTCGACTTGGACAGTACCGGGGGTATGGCTACACCTTC. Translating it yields CASSPRLGQYRGYGYTF.

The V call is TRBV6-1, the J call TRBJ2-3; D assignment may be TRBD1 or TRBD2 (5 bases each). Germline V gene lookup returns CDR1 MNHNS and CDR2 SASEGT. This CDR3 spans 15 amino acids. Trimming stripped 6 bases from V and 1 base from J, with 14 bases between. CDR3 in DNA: TGTGCCAGCAGGCCCCCGGGACGTCGCACAGATACGCAGTATTTT. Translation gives CASRPPGRRTDTQYF.